This entry lists 2 T cell receptor beta chains sequenced from one sample in a study of shared clonotypes between healthy human individuals. Clones were read by immunoSEQ multiplex PCR, and TCRdb kept only the in-frame ones, dropping some. The sample holds roughly 2.5 million clones, around 90% seen once. The sequencing input was naive CD4+ T cells sorted from blood. Subset denoted: CD45RA+ positively selected. The source is a man aged 18 to 29 in good health.

This chain connects TRBV29-1 to TRBJ1-2; 7 nucleotides align to TRBD1. Per the germline V gene, CDR1 is SQVTM and CDR2 is ANQGSEA. The V gene end was trimmed by 3 bases and the J gene end by 2 bases; junction bases not matched to a gene: 6. The CDR3 is made up of 14 amino acids. The CDR3 sequence: CSVDPQGGNYGYTF. In nucleotides, the CDR3 is TGCAGCGTTGACCCCCAGGGGGGAAACTATGGCTACACCTTC.

The rearrangement joins TRBV4-2 to TRBJ2-3; D is undetermined. The length of the CDR3 is 14 residues. Germline V CDR1 and CDR2: LGHNA, YNFKEQ. Trimming left V 0 bases short and J 2 bases short, with 6 bases between. The CDR3 nucleotides are TGTGCCAGCAGCCAAGAACGGTCCACAGATACGCAGTATTTT. It specifies CASSQERSTDTQYF.